These 25 T cell receptor beta chains originate from one sample sequenced in a study of cytomegalovirus exposure and HLA in healthy donors. Here immunoSEQ multiplex PCR was the method, and the copy in TCRdb shows in-frame clones only, minus some. This table has more than 150,000 clones, 88% appearing once. The sequencing sample was made of PBMCs. The receptors shown here come from a man aged 18 to 29 in good health and CMV-seronegative.

The chain is built from TRBV27 and TRBJ2-1; 9 bases align to TRBD2. Germline loops: CDR1 MNHEY, CDR2 SMNVEV (reference sequence). The CDR3 loop spans 19 amino acids. Trimming took 4 bases from V and 0 from J; bases not matched to a gene: 13. CDR3 amino acids: CASSSLKSTSGSSYNEQFF. In DNA form, the CDR3 reads TGTGCCAGCAGTTCCTTAAAATCGACTAGCGGCAGCTCCTACAATGAGCAGTTCTTC.

This clone was observed a single time. The V gene is TRBV7-2, the J gene TRBJ2-7; D is possibly TRBD2 (6 bases). The CDR3 has 15 amino acids. Trimming stripped 5 bases from V and 3 bases from J, with 17 bases between. CDR1 SGHTA and CDR2 FQGNSA come from the germline V gene. CDR3 region: CASSQTGVFGYEQYF. As DNA, the CDR3 is TGTGCCAGCAGCCAAACGGGAGTCTTCGGCTACGAGCAGTACTTC.

V and J are TRBV6-6 and TRBJ1-2; D perhaps matches TRBD1 (5 bases). Germline CDR1 and CDR2: MNHNY and SVGAGI (reference sequence). The CDR3 is 14 residues long. V was trimmed by 5 bases and J by 4 bases, leaving 14 bases between them. The CDR3 protein is CASSIGQFIYGYTF. CDR3 coding DNA: TGTGCCAGCAGTATCGGACAATTCATCTATGGCTACACCTTC.

V gene TRBV6-5 combines with J gene TRBJ1-3; 7 nucleotides agree with TRBD1. V shed 2 bases, J shed 2 bases, and the junction held 3 bases outside the gene matches. CDR3 length: 15 residues. The germline CDR1 and CDR2 sequences are MNHEY and SVGAGI. This CDR3 is CASSYQGTAGNTIYF. As DNA, the CDR3 is TGTGCCAGCAGTTACCAAGGGACAGCTGGAAACACCATATATTTT.

V and J are TRBV28 and TRBJ1-1; 9 bases match TRBD1. CDR3 length equals 14 residues. With 6 bases clipped from V and 5 bases from J, the junction kept 7 bases outside the gene matches. From germline, CDR1 is MDHEN and CDR2 SYDVKM. CDR3 DNA: TGTGCCAGCAGAATACAGGGGGCGGTAACTGAAGCTTTCTTT. Its translation is CASRIQGAVTEAFF. Using reference TRBV28 and TRBJ1-1 for the parts outside the CDR3, the full variable domain is DVKVTQSSRYLVKRTGEKVFLECVQDMDHENMFWYRQDPGLGLRLIYFSYDVKMKEKGDIPEGYSVSREKKERFSLILESASTNQTSMYLCASRIQGAVTEAFFGQGTRLTVV.

The genes are TRBV27 and TRBJ1-1; D is possibly TRBD1 (5 bases). V was trimmed by 6 bases and J by 8 bases, leaving 13 bases between them. This CDR3 contains 12 residues. The germline V gene encodes CDR1 MNHEY and CDR2 SMNVEV (reference sequence). In DNA, the CDR3 is TGTGCCAGCAGAGGGGCCAGTACCGAAGCTTTCTTT. Residues: CASRGASTEAFF.

Only one count was recorded for this clone. The gene calls are TRBV7-2 and TRBJ2-5; 12 bases match TRBD2. With V trimmed by 1 base and J by 4 bases, 10 bases remained unmatched. Germline V lookup: CDR1 SGHTA, CDR2 FQGNSA. The CDR3 has 18 amino acids. The chain's CDR3 is CASSLVIRTSGKGETQYF. The CDR3 region has the DNA TGTGCCAGCAGCTTAGTGATCCGGACTAGCGGGAAGGGAGAGACCCAGTACTTC.

This rearrangement joins TRBV5-1 to TRBJ2-1; D might be TRBD2 (6 bases). This CDR3 contains 16 residues. The V gene lost 0 bases and the J gene lost 0 bases, with 10 bases spanning the gap. Germline CDR1 is SGHRS and CDR2 is YFSETQ. The CDR3 nucleotides read TGCGCCAGCAGCTTGGGGGCGGGGCTCTCCTACAATGAGCAGTTCTTC. Residues: CASSLGAGLSYNEQFF.

The V and J genes are TRBV27 and TRBJ1-1; TRBD1 might be the D (5 bases). The CDR3 sequence is 13 residues long. V gave up 3 bases and J gave up 5 bases, with 10 bases separating them. Germline V gene data show CDR1 as MNHEY and CDR2 as SMNVEV (reference sequence). Written as DNA, the CDR3 is TGTGCCAGCAGTTTGCCAGGGAGGACTGAAGCTTTCTTT. It translates to CASSLPGRTEAFF.

CDR3 nucleotide sequence: TGTGCCAGCACTCGGGGGGATACAACAGGAAACACCATATATTTT. Its translation: CASTRGDTTGNTIYF. The rearrangement uses TRBV6-1 and TRBJ1-3, with D possibly matching TRBD1 (5 bases). V was shortened by 7 bases and J by 4 bases, with 17 bases between the two germline ends. CDR1 is MNHNS, CDR2 SASEGT, per germline. The CDR3 length is 15 residues.

CDR3 DNA: TGTGCCAGCTCCCTACCAATCTCGGTGAGCTCCTACGAGCAGTACTTC. Translating gives CASSLPISVSSYEQYF. The chain carries TRBV18 and TRBJ2-7, with D unresolved. Germline-derived CDR1 and CDR2 are KGHSH and LQKENI. V was shortened by 6 bases and J by 0 bases, with 18 bases between the two germline ends. CDR3 size: 16 residues.

The chain joins TRBV5-4 to TRBJ1-5, with D perhaps TRBD1 (6 bases). V was shortened by 3 bases and J by 4 bases, with 14 bases between the two germline ends. Germline V CDR1 and CDR2: SGHNT, YYREEE (reference sequence). The CDR3 sequence is 15 residues long. CDR3 DNA: TGTGCCAGCAGCTCACAGGGTCCAGGAAATCAGCCCCAGCATTTT. It specifies CASSSQGPGNQPQHF.

The rearrangement joins TRBV5-1 to TRBJ2-2; 7 bases match TRBD1. Germline V gene sequence: CDR1 SGHRS, CDR2 YFSETQ. Trimming took 9 bases from V and 6 from J; bases not matched to a gene: 11. The CDR3 totals 14 residues. The CDR3 DNA is TGCGCCACCTCCTGGAGGACAGGCCCCGGGGAGCTGTTTTTT. Translating gives CATSWRTGPGELFF.

V and J are TRBV10-3 and TRBJ1-1; D possibly corresponds to TRBD1 (6 bases). There are 12 residues in the CDR3. Trimming left V 5 bases short and J 5 bases short, with 9 bases between. Germline V gives CDR1 ENHRY, CDR2 SYGVKD. CDR3 residues: CAISHDRTEAFF. The DNA of the CDR3 is TGTGCCATCAGTCACGACAGGACTGAAGCTTTCTTT.

The chain recombines TRBV5-6 with TRBJ2-7; no definite D call. Germline V CDR1 and CDR2: SGHDT, YYEEEE. There are 12 residues in the CDR3. The ends were cut back, 4 bases at V and 6 bases at J, with 11 bases in the middle. The CDR3 reads CASSPPGGEQYF. The CDR3 nucleotides are TGTGCCAGCAGCCCCCCCGGTGGCGAGCAGTACTTC.

V is TRBV12-1 and J is TRBJ2-3; TRBD1 is taken as the D call from the table, unchecked against the DNA. TRBV12-1 is assigned pseudogene status. The CDR3 covers 13 residues. CDR3 in amino acids: CASSHRVTDTQYF. The CDR3 DNA reads TGTGCCAGCAGCCACAGGGTCACAGATACGCAGTATTTT.

The chain recombines TRBV30 with TRBJ2-3; the D gene is possibly TRBD1 (5 bases). Germline assignment: CDR1 GTSNPN and CDR2 SVGIG (reference sequence). The CDR3 is 12 residues long. V lost 3 bases and J 4 bases, leaving 8 bases between the germline ends. The CDR3 spells CAWSLRADTQYF. In DNA, the CDR3 is TGTGCCTGGAGCCTCAGGGCAGATACGCAGTATTTT. The full variable domain, completed using reference TRBV30 and TRBJ2-3, is SQTIHQWPATLVQPVGSPLSLECTVEGTSNPNLYWYRQAAGRGLQLLFYSVGIGQISSEVPQNLSASRPQDRQFILSSKKLLLSDSGFYLCAWSLRADTQYFGPGTRLTVL.

V gene TRBV18 combines with J gene TRBJ2-5, with a tentative D call TRBD2 (6 bases). CDR1 and CDR2 (germline): KGHSH, LQKENI. Trimming removed 6 bases at V and 0 bases at J, with 17 bases between. This CDR3 spans 16 amino acids. CDR3 nucleotide sequence: TGTGCCAGCTCCCCATACACCGGACTAAACCAAGAGACCCAGTACTTC. It yields the protein CASSPYTGLNQETQYF.

The rearrangement links TRBV4-1 to TRBJ1-2; possible D gene TRBD1, 5 bases. This CDR3 contains 15 residues. Germline V gives CDR1 MGHRA, CDR2 YSYEKL. V shed 0 bases and J shed 2 bases, with 10 bases lying between them. CDR3 residues: CASSQDGGGNYGYTF. The DNA of the CDR3 is TGCGCCAGCAGCCAAGACGGGGGAGGGAACTATGGCTACACCTTC.

This chain links TRBV30 with TRBJ2-2, with D maybe TRBD2 (5 bases). Trimming took 6 bases from V and 6 from J, leaving 8 bases between them. Germline-derived CDR1 and CDR2 are GTSNPN and SVGIG (reference sequence). This CDR3 spans 11 amino acids. CDR3 DNA: TGTGCCTGCGAACTAGCCGGGGAGCTGTTTTTT. Translating gives CACELAGELFF.

The chain employs TRBV29-1 and TRBJ2-3, with 7 positions matching TRBD2. This CDR3 is built from 14 residues. Germline loops: CDR1 SQVTM, CDR2 ANQGSEA. Trimming removed 7 bases from V and 4 bases from J; junction bases left unmatched: 11. The CDR3 region is CSAGLGANPDTQYF. The CDR3 DNA follows: TGCAGCGCCGGACTAGGGGCCAATCCAGATACGCAGTATTTT.

The J gene is TRBJ2-1, the V gene TRBV5-4; 9 nucleotides align to TRBD2. V shed 0 bases and J 4 bases; nucleotides not matched to a gene: 11. The CDR3 covers 18 residues. From germline, CDR1 is SGHNT and CDR2 YYREEE (reference sequence). CDR3 DNA sequence: TGTGCCAGCAGCTTGGGTGGGTCGGTAGCGGGAGCGTACAATGAGCAGTTCTTC. It is translated as CASSLGGSVAGAYNEQFF. Full variable domain (outside the CDR3, taken from reference TRBV5-4 and TRBJ2-1): ETGVTQSPTHLIKTRGQQVTLRCSSQSGHNTVSWYQQALGQGPQFIFQYYREEENGRGNFPPRFSGLQFPNYSSELNVNALELDDSALYLCASSLGGSVAGAYNEQFFGPGTRLTVL.

This clone occurred once. This chain joins TRBV27 and TRBJ2-1, with TRBD1 matching 9 bases. The CDR3 spans 15 residues. Germline CDR1 is MNHEY and CDR2 is SMNVEV (reference sequence). J was trimmed by 4 bases and V by 7 bases; bases with no gene match: 8. CDR3 DNA: TGTGCCAGCACTCTACAGGGGGCCCGTTACAATGAGCAGTTCTTC. It encodes CASTLQGARYNEQFF.

The rearrangement joins TRBV5-1 to TRBJ2-7; possible D gene TRBD1, 5 bases. Germline CDR1 reads SGHRS; CDR2 reads YFSETQ. V lost 0 bases to trimming and J lost 4 bases, with 14 bases between them. The CDR3 length is 15 residues. The CDR3 reads CASSLGPGADYEQYF. In nucleotides, the CDR3 is TGCGCCAGCAGCTTGGGGCCTGGGGCGGATTACGAGCAGTACTTC.

V gene TRBV30 combines with J gene TRBJ1-4, with D maybe TRBD1 (5 bases). The germline V and J ends were trimmed by 4 bases and 8 bases, with 17 bases remaining between them. Germline values: CDR1 GTSNPN, CDR2 SVGIG (reference sequence). The CDR3 sequence is 14 residues long. CDR3 nucleotides: TGTGCCTGGACCAGGGCCCTAGGAAGCGAAAAACTGTTTTTT. This translates into CAWTRALGSEKLFF. Using reference TRBV30 and TRBJ1-4 for the parts outside the CDR3, the full variable domain is SQTIHQWPATLVQPVGSPLSLECTVEGTSNPNLYWYRQAAGRGLQLLFYSVGIGQISSEVPQNLSASRPQDRQFILSSKKLLLSDSGFYLCAWTRALGSEKLFFGSGTQLSVL.